This is a list of T cell receptor beta chains from one sample in a study of CD8+CD57+ T cells in acquired aplastic anemia. MiXCR was run by TCRdb on the reads, yielding one entry per CDR3 protein. The table has 100,000 to 150,000 distinct CDR3 sequences, approximately 41% seen once. Sequencing was performed on sorted CD4+, CD8+, or CD8+CD57+ T cells (not recorded which) from PBMCs. These receptors all stem from a human donor with aplastic anemia. Both conserved end residues are part of each CDR3. A D gene is named only where the DNA matches it firmly. Clone sizes are given selectively: once, few, many, or a class where the clone is expanded.

cdr3_nt,cdr3_aa,v_call,clone_size,j_call,d_call
TGTGCCAGTACCTTTGGACAGGGGGGCGAGACCCAGTACTTC,CASTFGQGGETQYF,TRBV19,once,TRBJ2-5,TRBD1
TGTGCCAGCGGGTTAGCGGGGGGCCGAGGGACCGGGGAGCTGTTTTTT,CASGLAGGRGTGELFF,TRBV7-2,many,TRBJ2-2,TRBD2
TGTGCCAGCAGCTCCCGACAGGGGCCTGCCTACGAGCAGTACTTC,CASSSRQGPAYEQYF,TRBV5-4,once,TRBJ2-7,TRBD1
TGTGCCAGCAGCGCCGACAGCAATTCACCCCTCCACTTT,CASSADSNSPLHF,TRBV5-8,many,TRBJ1-6,NA
TGTGCCACCAGTAGGGGACAGGGGAGGTACGAGCAGTACTTC,CATSRGQGRYEQYF,TRBV24-1,NA,TRBJ2-7,TRBD1
TGTGCCAGTAGTCCAAGGGACAGGGGGAACACTGAAGCTTTCTTT,CASSPRDRGNTEAFF,TRBV19,once,TRBJ1-1,TRBD1
TGCAGCGTTTTGAACAGGGTCGGCTATGGCTACACCTTC,CSVLNRVGYGYTF,TRBV29-1,many,TRBJ1-2,NA
TGTGCCATCTCCGGGACACAAGGGTACGAGCAGTACTTC,CAISGTQGYEQYF,TRBV2,NA,TRBJ2-7,NA
TGTGCCAGCAGACAGGGGGCGCGAACCGGGGAGCTGTTTTTT,CASRQGARTGELFF,TRBV12-3/TRBV12-4,many,TRBJ2-2,TRBD1
TGTGCCAGCAGCGTTGACAGGGGTTTTGGAGGCTACACCTTC,CASSVDRGFGGYTF,TRBV7-9,many,TRBJ1-2,TRBD1
TGTGCCAGTAGTCTCTCGATGACTAGGGGCACAGATACGCAGTATTTT,CASSLSMTRGTDTQYF,TRBV19,many,TRBJ2-3,NA
TGTGCCAGCAGCCCCCAGTGGGGCACAGATACGCAGTATTTT,CASSPQWGTDTQYF,TRBV7-2,many,TRBJ2-3,NA
TGTGCCAGCAGCTTCGGGACAGTCCAAGAGACCCAGTACTTC,CASSFGTVQETQYF,TRBV7-8,NA,TRBJ2-5,TRBD1
TGTGCCAGCATAATCGGGACAGGGGTGCCTGGGGCCAACGTCCTGACTTTC,CASIIGTGVPGANVLTF,TRBV2,NA,TRBJ2-6,TRBD1
TGTGCCAGCAAAGCAGGAGGGGGGACTCAGCCCCAGCATTTT,CASKAGGGTQPQHF,TRBV7-9,NA,TRBJ1-5,NA
TGTGCCAGCAGCCTTCTGACAGGGGTACGAGATACGCAGTATTTT,CASSLLTGVRDTQYF,TRBV7-3,NA,TRBJ2-3,TRBD1
TGTGCCATCAGCCCGGGACAGGGCAATTCACCCCTCCACTTT,CAISPGQGNSPLHF,TRBV10-3,medium-sized,TRBJ1-6,TRBD1
TGTGCCAGTAGTATAGGGCAGGGGGGTTATGGCTACACCTTC,CASSIGQGGYGYTF,TRBV19,NA,TRBJ1-2,TRBD1
TGTGCCAGCAGTCAGGACAGGAGACAGCTCACAGATACGCAGTATTTT,CASSQDRRQLTDTQYF,TRBV6-1,NA,TRBJ2-3,TRBD1
NA,CASSEVSYEQYVGPGELFF,TRBV25-1,NA,TRBJ2-2,NA
TGTGCCAGCAGCTTTGGGCCCCAAGAGACCCAGTACTTC,CASSFGPQETQYF,TRBV7-3,many,TRBJ2-5,NA
TGTGCCAGCAGCTTCCTTGGGAGCGGGAGTATCCACGAGCAGTACTTC,CASSFLGSGSIHEQYF,TRBV11-1,NA,TRBJ2-7,TRBD2
TGCAGTGCTAGGGACAGGGGGCGGGGAGATACGCAGTATTTT,CSARDRGRGDTQYF,TRBV20-1,many,TRBJ2-3,TRBD1
TGTGCCAGCAGCTTCTCACCGGACAGGTTAGGAGAGACCCAGTACTTC,CASSFSPDRLGETQYF,TRBV5-5,many,TRBJ2-5,TRBD1
TGTGCCAGCCAGACTAGCGGGGGGTACGAGCAGTACTTC,CASQTSGGYEQYF,TRBV25-1,NA,TRBJ2-7,TRBD2
TGTGCCAGCAGTTACAAGGGGGGGACAGATACGCAGTATTTT,CASSYKGGTDTQYF,TRBV6-6,many,TRBJ2-3,NA
TGCAGTGCTTCGACGGCGAACACTGAAGCTTTCTTT,CSASTANTEAFF,TRBV20-1,NA,TRBJ1-1,NA
TGTGCCAGCAGCTTAGACCTACAGGGTGCGAATTCACCCCTCCACTTT,CASSLDLQGANSPLHF,TRBV7-6,once,TRBJ1-6,NA
TGTGCCAGCAGTGAAGGGCCTCCAGGGGAGCAGTACTTC,CASSEGPPGEQYF,TRBV2,NA,TRBJ2-7,NA
TGTGCCAGCAGTGAAGAAATGGGTTGGGGCTACACCTTC,CASSEEMGWGYTF,TRBV2,NA,TRBJ1-2,NA
TGTGCCAGTAGTGTGCCGGGACTAGCTGAGACCCAGTACTTC,CASSVPGLAETQYF,TRBV19,NA,TRBJ2-5,TRBD2
TGTGCCAGCAGCTCTAGATTCTCGAACCCCTTTAACCAAGAGACCCAGTACTTC,CASSSRFSNPFNQETQYF,TRBV7-8,many,TRBJ2-5,NA
TGTGCCAGCAGCTCCGTGGGCGGGATGGGCAATCAGCCCCAGCATTTT,CASSSVGGMGNQPQHF,TRBV11-1,NA,TRBJ1-5,NA
TGTGCCAGCAGCCAAGTTCAGGGGAACACCGGGGAGCTGTTTTTT,CASSQVQGNTGELFF,TRBV14,many,TRBJ2-2,NA